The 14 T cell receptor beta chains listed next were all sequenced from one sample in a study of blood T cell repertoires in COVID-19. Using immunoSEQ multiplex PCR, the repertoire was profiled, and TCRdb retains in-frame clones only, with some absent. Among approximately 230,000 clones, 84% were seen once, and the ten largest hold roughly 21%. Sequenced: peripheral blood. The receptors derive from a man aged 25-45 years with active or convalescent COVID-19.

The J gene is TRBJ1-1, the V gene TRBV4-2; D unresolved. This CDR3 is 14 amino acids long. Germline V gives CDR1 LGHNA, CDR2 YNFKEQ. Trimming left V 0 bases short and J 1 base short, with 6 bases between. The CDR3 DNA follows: TGTGCCAGCAGCCAAGATGAGGGGAACACTGAAGCTTTCTTT. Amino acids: CASSQDEGNTEAFF.

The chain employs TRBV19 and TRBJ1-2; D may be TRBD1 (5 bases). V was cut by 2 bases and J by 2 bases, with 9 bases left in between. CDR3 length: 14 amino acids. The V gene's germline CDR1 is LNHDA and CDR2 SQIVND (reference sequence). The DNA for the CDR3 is TGTGCCAGTAGTATACAGGGCACCAACTATGGCTACACCTTC. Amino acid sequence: CASSIQGTNYGYTF.

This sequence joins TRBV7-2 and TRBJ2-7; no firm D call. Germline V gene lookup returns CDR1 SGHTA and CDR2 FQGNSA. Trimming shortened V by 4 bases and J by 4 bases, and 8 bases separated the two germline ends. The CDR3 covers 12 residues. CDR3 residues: CASSSTRYEQYF. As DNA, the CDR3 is TGTGCCAGCAGCTCAACGAGGTACGAGCAGTACTTC.

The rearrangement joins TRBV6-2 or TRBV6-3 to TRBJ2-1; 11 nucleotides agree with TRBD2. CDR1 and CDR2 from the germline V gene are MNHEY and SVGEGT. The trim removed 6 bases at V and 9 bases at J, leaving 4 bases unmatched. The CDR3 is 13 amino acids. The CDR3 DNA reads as TGTGCCAGCAGCCTAGCGGGGGGTAGTGAGCAGTTCTTC. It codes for CASSLAGGSEQFF.

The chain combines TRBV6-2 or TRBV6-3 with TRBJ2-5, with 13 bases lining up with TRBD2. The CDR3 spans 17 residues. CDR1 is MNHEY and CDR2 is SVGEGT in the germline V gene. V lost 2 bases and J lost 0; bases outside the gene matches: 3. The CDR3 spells CASSYPLAGGDQETQYF. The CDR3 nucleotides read TGTGCCAGCAGTTACCCACTAGCGGGGGGGGACCAAGAGACCCAGTACTTC.

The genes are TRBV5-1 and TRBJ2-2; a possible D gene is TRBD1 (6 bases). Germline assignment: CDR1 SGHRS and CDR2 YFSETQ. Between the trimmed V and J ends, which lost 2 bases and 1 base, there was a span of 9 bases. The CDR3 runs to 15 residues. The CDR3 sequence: CASSFRQENTGELFF. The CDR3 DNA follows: TGCGCCAGCAGCTTCCGACAGGAGAACACCGGGGAGCTGTTTTTT.

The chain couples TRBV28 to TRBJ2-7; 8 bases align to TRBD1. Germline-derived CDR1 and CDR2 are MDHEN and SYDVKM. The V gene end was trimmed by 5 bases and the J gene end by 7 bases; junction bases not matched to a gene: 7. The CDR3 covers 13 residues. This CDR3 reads CASSITGGGEQYF. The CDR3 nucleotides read TGTGCCAGCAGTATTACAGGGGGAGGTGAGCAGTACTTC.

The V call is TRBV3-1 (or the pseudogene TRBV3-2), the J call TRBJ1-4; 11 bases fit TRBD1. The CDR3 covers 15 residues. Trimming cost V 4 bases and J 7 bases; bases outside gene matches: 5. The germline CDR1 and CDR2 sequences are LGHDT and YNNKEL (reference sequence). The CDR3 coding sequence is TGTGCCAGCAGCCCCCGGACAGGGGGCGGTGAAAAACTGTTTTTT. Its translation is CASSPRTGGGEKLFF.

The CDR3 protein is CASNPQQGAYGYTF. CDR3 nucleotide sequence: TGTGCCAGCAATCCCCAACAGGGGGCCTATGGCTACACCTTC. The chain is built from TRBV28 and TRBJ1-2, with 9 bases fitting TRBD1. V lost 7 bases and J lost 4; bases outside the gene matches: 7. Germline V lookup: CDR1 MDHEN, CDR2 SYDVKM. CDR3 length equals 14 residues.

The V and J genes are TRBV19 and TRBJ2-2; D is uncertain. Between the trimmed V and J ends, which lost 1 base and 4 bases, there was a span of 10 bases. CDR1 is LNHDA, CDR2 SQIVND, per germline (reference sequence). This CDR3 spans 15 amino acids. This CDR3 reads CASSIAPLSTGELFF. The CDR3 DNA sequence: TGTGCCAGTAGTATAGCTCCCCTCTCCACCGGGGAGCTGTTTTTT.

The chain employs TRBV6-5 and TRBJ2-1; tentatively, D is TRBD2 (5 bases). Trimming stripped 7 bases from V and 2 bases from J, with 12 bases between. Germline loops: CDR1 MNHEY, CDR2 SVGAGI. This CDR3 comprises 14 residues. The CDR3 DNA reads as TGTGCCAGCACCCTCGGGGTGGCCTACAATGAGCAGTTCTTC. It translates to CASTLGVAYNEQFF.

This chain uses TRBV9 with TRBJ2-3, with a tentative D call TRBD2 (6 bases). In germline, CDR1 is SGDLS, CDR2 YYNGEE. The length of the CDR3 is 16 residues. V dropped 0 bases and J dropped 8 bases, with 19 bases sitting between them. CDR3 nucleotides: TGTGCCAGCAGCGTAGAAATGGCGGGGCCCGGGGGTACGCAGTATTTT. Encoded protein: CASSVEMAGPGGTQYF. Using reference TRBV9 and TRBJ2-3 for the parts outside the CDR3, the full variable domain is DSGVTQTPKHLITATGQRVTLRCSPRSGDLSVYWYQQSLDQGLQFLIQYYNGEERAKGNILERFSAQQFPDLHSELNLSSLELGDSALYFCASSVEMAGPGGTQYFGPGTRLTVL.

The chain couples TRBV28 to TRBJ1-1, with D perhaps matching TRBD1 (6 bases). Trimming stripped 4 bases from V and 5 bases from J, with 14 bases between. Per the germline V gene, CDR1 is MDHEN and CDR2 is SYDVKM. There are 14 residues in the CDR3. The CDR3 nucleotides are TGTGCCAGCAGTTATCGTTCAGGGGAGACTGAAGCTTTCTTT. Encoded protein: CASSYRSGETEAFF.

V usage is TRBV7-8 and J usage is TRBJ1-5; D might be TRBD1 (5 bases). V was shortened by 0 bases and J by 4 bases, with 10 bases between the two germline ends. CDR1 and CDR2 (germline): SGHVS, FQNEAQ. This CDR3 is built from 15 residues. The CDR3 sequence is CASSLAGAANQPQHF. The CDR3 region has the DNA TGTGCCAGCAGCTTAGCAGGGGCGGCGAATCAGCCCCAGCATTTT.